This T cell receptor beta chain was documented in a study of shared clonotypes between healthy human individuals. The germline V and J ends were trimmed by 6 bases and 7 bases, with 14 bases remaining between them. This CDR3 has 13 amino acids. CDR1 is MDHEN and CDR2 is SYDVKM in the germline V gene. As originally analysed: In the immunoSEQ data, sequences were junction-only and lacked quality scores, so filtering differed. Here immunoSEQ multiplex PCR was the method, and the copy in TCRdb shows in-frame clones only, minus some. V, J and clone size derive from that table, while D and trimming were established from the DNA sequence. The sample includes about 470,000 clones, around 75% seen only once; the top ten take 13%.

The gene calls are TRBV28 and TRBJ2-3, with no clear D. The material sequenced was PBMCs. This clonotype originated in a middle-aged woman in good health. Some clones in this sample may be carry-over from other donors' samples. The CDR3 DNA sequence: TGTGCCAGCAGCCGACCCCCCTCATATACGCAGTATTTT. Translation: CASSRPPSYTQYF.